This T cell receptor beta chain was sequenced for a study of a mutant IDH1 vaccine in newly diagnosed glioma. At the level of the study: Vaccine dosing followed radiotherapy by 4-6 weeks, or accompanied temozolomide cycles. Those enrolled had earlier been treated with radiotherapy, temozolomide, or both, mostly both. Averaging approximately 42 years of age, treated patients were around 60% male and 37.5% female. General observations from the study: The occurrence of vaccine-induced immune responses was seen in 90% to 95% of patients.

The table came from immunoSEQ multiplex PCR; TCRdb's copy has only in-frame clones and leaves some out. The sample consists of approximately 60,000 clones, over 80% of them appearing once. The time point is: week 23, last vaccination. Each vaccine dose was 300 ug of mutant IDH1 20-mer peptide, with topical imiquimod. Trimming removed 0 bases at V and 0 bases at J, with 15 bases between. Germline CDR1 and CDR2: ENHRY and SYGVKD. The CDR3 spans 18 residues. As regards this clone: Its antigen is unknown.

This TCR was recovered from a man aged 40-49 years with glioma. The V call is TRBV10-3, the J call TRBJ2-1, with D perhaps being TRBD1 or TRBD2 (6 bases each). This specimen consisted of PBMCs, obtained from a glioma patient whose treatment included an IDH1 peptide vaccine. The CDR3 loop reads CAISESGGRSGSYNEQFF. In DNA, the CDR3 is TGTGCCATCAGTGAGTCTGGGGGGCGGAGCGGCTCCTACAATGAGCAGTTCTTC.